This T cell receptor (beta chain) was captured in a study of cytomegalovirus exposure and HLA in healthy donors (dated by TCRdb to the late 2010s). Regarding the complete study: In an earlier analysis of 587 of the donors, around 300 Gb of sequence data and 90 million to 130 million unique TCR beta sequences from about 179 million T cells were reported. An early release that covered more than 550 HLA-typed donors contained about 300 gigabases of sequencing data and approximately 85 million unique TCR sequences. The genetic ancestry cluster associated with self-reported Caucasian donors included about 81% of the 398 genotyped donors. The study aimed to test whether signatures of past pathogen exposure could be identified by cataloging public T cell receptors. Using immunosequencing, the study profiled T cell repertoires from some 670 subjects and related those repertoires to cytomegalovirus serostatus. Along with the approximately 700-subject first cohort, a separate validation cohort of over a hundred different subjects was used. To predict cytomegalovirus infection status, the study combined high-throughput TCR immunosequencing, statistical association of individual TCRs with disease status, and machine learning. To study patterns of TCR occurrence, a later analysis re-analyzed previously published TCR beta repertoires from 500 to 850 donors and added high-resolution HLA genotyping. In the later analysis, no new phenotypic data were used to find candidate immune exposures; instead, reliance was placed on TCR beta sequences and their occurrence across donors. An earlier analysis of several hundred of the donors applied high-throughput TCR beta sequencing to assess whether each TCR beta V gene segment acted as functional or pseudogenic. Donor age, sex, ethnicity and CMV serostatus were collected together with the repertoire data. A later genetic analysis took genome-wide SNP genotypes for about three fifths of the roughly 700 donors and used that subset as a discovery cohort. Every discovery cohort repertoire had been produced on one sequencing platform. HLA typing included class I and class II loci at four-digit resolution. Typing coverage differed by locus: A, B, C, DRB1 and DQB1 were typed in about 629-640 donors, DQA1 in around 500, DPA1 in roughly 590, and DPB1 in roughly 450. Because of strong linkage in the cohort, roughly five DR-DQ haplotypes were treated as single units for association and clustering. Among 300 to 450 genotyped donors of the cohort, an average of about 240,000 unique TCR beta nucleotide sequences were sequenced per donor, roughly 20% of them non-productive. What the research found in general, with its limitations: A few of the identified cytomegalovirus-associated TCR beta chains were confirmed in vitro to be specific for cytomegalovirus antigens. Cytomegalovirus status was reported to be diagnosed by the classifier with high specificity and sensitivity in both the original and validation cohorts. It was suggested by the authors that the approach could potentially be generalized to other disease states and immunological phenotypes. When HLA alleles, especially DR and DQ, strongly co-occurred, attributing TCR associations to individual alleles was difficult. Compared with equally common non-associated chains, HLA-associated TCR beta chains in a later analysis were more clonally expanded and had lower generation probabilities. Some IMGT-functional V segments, including TRBV6-2 and TRBV6-3, could not be told apart with the 87-base-pair reads, so those segments were excluded. In a later analysis, several top co-occurrence clusters were reported to appear linked to parvovirus B19, influenza, CMV and Epstein-Barr virus. According to a later analysis, most CMV-associated TCR beta chains appeared to be HLA-restricted, and the HLA associations seemed to be driven largely by CMV exposure. Correlated functional status among segregating V segments might reflect linkage disequilibrium, but an unknown experimental factor could not be ruled out. Because HLA typing was unavailable for some donors at each locus, only the typed subset was used in association tests. The study listed approximately 150 TCR beta chains as associated with cytomegalovirus. In an earlier analysis of some 500 of the donors, most TCR beta V segments were observed in productive rearrangements about 90% or about 30% of the time, broadly matching IMGT annotations. At a false discovery rate of 0.05, a later analysis linked around 15,000 TCR beta sequences to specific HLA alleles. V-gene and J-gene trimming of TCR beta chains was associated with a missense DCLRE1C variant in a later genetic analysis, and the association was replicated in an independent cohort. Presence/absence analyses assumed roughly uniform sequencing depth across donors, an assumption that may not hold. A later analysis found that TCR association rates varied across HLA loci, with DRB1 alleles showing the most associated TCRs and HLA-C alleles the fewest. Because counts were too low, about 17 rarely observed V segments, including chromosome 9 orphons, were excluded from the earlier analysis of 587 of the donors. A cluster of highly shared sequence variants was judged likely to be a technical artifact of the sequencing pipeline. A further reported finding was that TCR beta sequences accurately predicted the HLA-A and HLA-B alleles for most subjects in the first cohort. Across donors, most TCR sequences were observed very rarely, whereas some public TCRs were present in many individuals. For the cohort, immune exposure information was limited to CMV serostatus. According to a later genetic analysis, donors in an Asian-associated ancestry cluster had fewer N-insertions in productive TCRs than the approximately 690-donor mean. The cohort was sequenced for TCR beta chains only, and without alpha or paired-chain data the features that could be detected were limited.

From a lookup of the germline V gene (reference sequence), CDR1 and CDR2 are SEHNR and FQNEAQ. From the cysteine up to the phenylalanine, the CDR3 has a length of 15 residues. Only CDR3 DNA remains: 45 bases, in frame from the first base. The cohort comprised 670 or so healthy bone marrow donors. At the time of sampling, every cohort member was nominally healthy, though immune exposures that went unrecorded were likely present. The donor was CMV seronegative and was included in the group of approximately 350 seronegative cohort members. Every donor gave a peripheral blood sample, and the peripheral blood mononuclear cells from that sample were used for TCR beta sequencing. Genomic DNA was extracted from the blood cell samples with the Qiagen DNeasy Blood Extraction Kit. Of note for this clone: Its antigen specificity is not known. One end of the junction is discordant with germline, which a read error may explain.

The method behind the library was the immunoSEQ multiplex PCR assay. For the multiplex PCR, a mixture combining 60 forward primers for TCR Vbeta segments and 13 reverse primers for TCR Jbeta segments was used. Amplification of the CDR3 region of rearranged TCR beta genes was performed with a multiplex PCR assay on genomic DNA. The Illumina HiSeq System was used to sequence the amplified TCR beta libraries as 87-base-pair reads. Regarding the original processing steps: A later analysis counted 75 million to 100 million unique TCR beta chains across the 666 repertoires, and some 12 million of these chains were shared by at least two donors. A nearest-neighbor algorithm error-corrected the raw reads and collapsed the reads into unique sequences, merging closely related sequences to remove PCR and sequencing errors. To assign V, D and J gene segments, CDR3 sequences were aligned to IMGT reference sequences. For a sequence to be retained, a match of at least six nucleotides was required to both a V gene segment and a J gene segment. A rearrangement counted as productive if the CDR3 had no stop codons and remained in frame with V and J, and every other rearrangement counted as non-productive. CDR3 was defined by IMGT convention, running from the second conserved V-encoded cysteine to the conserved J-encoded phenylalanine. The earlier analysis of roughly 590 of the donors excluded any sequence lacking an unambiguous match to a single V gene segment. In an earlier analysis of several hundred of the donors, V segments were called functional above 56.7% productive rearrangements and were called segregating when the between-donor standard deviation exceeded 5%. A statistical classification framework was built to diagnose cytomegalovirus status from the catalog of TCR beta chain sequences. V and J gene assignment, in a later analysis, came from comparing TCR nucleotide sequences with IMGT/GENE-DB human TR gene sequences. The TCRdist pipeline was used in a later analysis to assign CDR3 sequences and most-parsimonious VDJ recombination scenarios. In a later analysis, each TCR beta chain was defined by its CDR3 amino acid sequence together with its V-gene family, and reads without a unique V-gene family were excluded. In a later analysis, fewer than 650 highly shared, low-generation-probability nucleotide sequences were removed to address suspected cross-contamination and a sequencing artifact. A later analysis calculated a clonal expansion index for each public chain from normalized within-repertoire ranks of inferred template counts. Generation probabilities in a later analysis came from a VDJ recombination model fitted to out-of-frame rearrangements, and those results were checked against IGoR. In a later analysis, TCR-TCR, TCR-HLA and TCR-CMV co-occurrence was scored with hypergeometric tests, and a repertoire-size bias correction was applied to TCR pairs. False discovery rates were estimated in a later analysis by permuting HLA or CMV assignments 20 times. In a later analysis, co-occurring TCRs were grouped with DBSCAN, and TCRdist sequence similarity was added when clustering was performed within HLA-allele-positive subsets. For co-occurrence clustering, repertoires with fewer than 30,000 or more than 120,000 public chains were excluded, along with five repertoires with anomalous nucleotide sharing. TCRdb stores this immuneACCESS table with in-frame sequences only. Part of the clones is absent; in the studies checked, under half of the shortfall reflects unresolved V genes, and no reason is known for the rest. The V and J calls and the clone size are those of that table, but D and trimming were determined from the DNA. The sample table contains around 100,000 clones; only one count was recorded for 65% to 85% of them. More than 9% of the sample rests with the top ten.

This TCR was recovered from a man aged 45-65 years in good health and CMV-seronegative. This chain joins TRBV7-9 to TRBJ1-1, with TRBD1 tentatively as D gene (6 bases match). The sample taken for sequencing was PBMCs. The CDR3 amino acid sequence is: CSSSLAIGGGVGAFF. The DNA reads as follows: TGTTCCAGCAGCTTAGCGATAGGGGGGGGCGTCGGAGCTTTCTTT.